Each of the 22 T cell receptor beta chains below was sequenced from the same sample in a study of Ad26.COV2.S vaccination and SARS-CoV-2 variants (dated by TCRdb to the early 2020s). Read against the paper, the sample's treatment or condition label means: roughly 18 received Ad26.COV2.S at low or high dose, single or two shots; roughly five received placebo; per-sample allocation not given. Repertoires of vaccine and placebo recipients were sequenced from samples taken on day 63 after the first injection. The library was built by means of the immunoSEQ multiplex PCR assay. What TCRdb holds here is the immuneACCESS table cut down to in-frame rearrangements. Part of the clones is not present; checked against another copy, under half of the missing clones reflect an unresolved V gene, and the others are unexplained. The sample table records 300,000 to 500,000 clones; 75% to 90% of these occur just once. About 3.6% of the sample comes from the top ten.

The sequenced sample was peripheral blood, obtained in a trial of Ad26.COV2.S vaccine versus placebo. These receptors originate from a person between 18 and 59 years old who received the Ad26.COV2.S COVID-19 vaccine or a placebo.

The rearrangement joins TRBV6-1 to TRBJ1-1; D call uncertain. The CDR3 length is 13 residues. Germline CDR1 MNHNS, CDR2 SASEGT. Deletions cut 3 bases from V and 1 base from J, with 6 bases between. CDR3 DNA sequence: TGTGCCAGCAGTGATCGGCCGAACACTGAAGCTTTCTTT. It is translated as CASSDRPNTEAFF.

The chain recombines TRBV12-5 with TRBJ2-7, with 13 bases lining up with TRBD2. The trim removed 5 bases at V and 3 bases at J, leaving 7 bases unmatched. In germline, CDR1 is LGHNT, CDR2 FRNRAP. The CDR3 sequence is 16 residues long. The CDR3 coding sequence is TGTGCTAGTGGTCTCGGGACTAGCGGGGAAGGCTACGAGCAGTACTTC. Amino acid sequence: CASGLGTSGEGYEQYF. Using reference TRBV12-5 and TRBJ2-7 for the parts outside the CDR3, the full variable domain is DARVTQTPRHKVTEMGQEVTMRCQPILGHNTVFWYRQTMMQGLELLAYFRNRAPLDDSGMPKDRFSAEMPDATLATLKIQPSEPRDSAVYFCASGLGTSGEGYEQYFGPGTRLTVT.

This chain links TRBV5-1 with TRBJ1-2; 7 bases are shared with TRBD1. Trimming took 3 bases from V and 0 from J; bases not matched to a gene: 5. The CDR3 is 15 residues long. Germline-derived CDR1 and CDR2 are SGHRS and YFSETQ. CDR3 loop: CASSWTGQTNYGYTF. CDR3 sequence (DNA): TGCGCCAGCAGCTGGACGGGACAGACTAACTATGGCTACACCTTC.

The chain carries TRBV2 and TRBJ2-1; TRBD2 agrees at 7 bases. The junction had 16 bases not matched to a gene; V was cut back by 4 bases and J by 10 bases. The CDR3 runs to 16 residues. Per the germline V gene, CDR1 is SNHLY and CDR2 is FYNNEI. The CDR3 bases are TGTGCCAGCAGTGTGGCGGGGCGCGGGGGAGGAAGCGAGCAGTTCTTC. Amino acid sequence: CASSVAGRGGGSEQFF.

The gene calls are TRBV9 and TRBJ1-2, with a possible D match to TRBD1 (6 bases). Germline V CDR1 and CDR2: SGDLS, YYNGEE. Trimming took off 1 base at V and 7 bases at J, with 14 bases between the two ends. CDR3 length: 14 amino acids. The CDR3 region has the DNA TGTGCCAGCAGCGTATACGGGGGCCTGGGTGGCTACACCTTC. Translating gives CASSVYGGLGGYTF.

This clone was seen a few times. CDR3 sequence (DNA): TGTGCCTGCCATCGTTCAGCGCGGTGGACTAGCGGGGGGGCAAGATACAATGAGCAGTTCTTC. Amino acid sequence: CACHRSARWTSGGARYNEQFF. This chain links TRBV30 with TRBJ2-1, with 15 bases matching TRBD2. V dropped 6 bases and J dropped 4; count of bases not matched to a gene: 22. Per the germline V gene, CDR1 is GTSNPN and CDR2 is SVGIG (reference sequence). The CDR3 is 21 amino acids.

The rearrangement joins TRBV5-1 to TRBJ1-6; a weak D match, TRBD1 (6 bases). Trimming took off 0 bases at V and 10 bases at J, with 17 bases between the two ends. CDR1 is SGHRS and CDR2 is YFSETQ in the germline V gene. This CDR3 has 16 residues. DNA for the CDR3: TGCGCCAGCAGCTTGGCCGACGGGCAGGGGAACTCACCCCTCCACTTT. Amino acids: CASSLADGQGNSPLHF.

This chain joins TRBV30 and TRBJ1-4; no firm D call. Germline CDR1 reads GTSNPN; CDR2 reads SVGIG (reference sequence). V lost 5 bases to trimming and J lost 4 bases, with 11 bases between them. The CDR3 is made up of 13 amino acids. CDR3 nucleotides: TGTGCCTGGGTTCTCAGACGTAATGAAAAACTGTTTTTT. Its protein is CAWVLRRNEKLFF.

The J gene is TRBJ2-2, the V gene TRBV5-8, with D perhaps TRBD2 (6 bases). Germline V gives CDR1 SGHTS, CDR2 YDEGEE. The CDR3 is 15 amino acids. V was clipped by 4 bases and J by 6 bases, with 16 bases between them. The CDR3 nucleotides are TGTGCCAGCAGCCTGGAGGGGAGAGGCGCCGGGGAGCTGTTTTTT. It translates to CASSLEGRGAGELFF.

In its sample, this clone was seen once. The chain uses TRBV11-2 and TRBJ2-5; D not resolved. V was trimmed by 1 base and J by 7 bases, leaving 7 bases between them. Germline CDR1 reads SGHAT; CDR2 reads FQNNGV. The CDR3 spans 12 residues. The CDR3, as DNA: TGTGCCAGCAGCTTAGTATTGGGGACCCAGTACTTC. The encoded protein is CASSLVLGTQYF.

The chain combines TRBV2 with TRBJ2-2, with D perhaps matching TRBD2 (5 bases). The CDR3 runs 14 residues. Germline CDR1 SNHLY, CDR2 FYNNEI. With 3 bases removed from V and 6 bases from J, the gap between germline ends came to 11 bases. The CDR3, as DNA: TGTGCCAGCAGTGAGAGGACTCGTTCCGGGGAGCTGTTTTTT. Protein product: CASSERTRSGELFF. The variable domain in full, with the rest retrieved from reference TRBV2 and TRBJ2-2, is EPEVTQTPSHQVTQMGQEVILRCVPISNHLYFYWYRQILGQKVEFLVSFYNNEISEKSEIFDDQFSVERPDGSNFTLKIRSTKLEDSAMYFCASSERTRSGELFFGEGSRLTVL.

To note about this clone: This specimen includes other DNA sequences encoding the same CDR3. The rearrangement links TRBV7-2 to TRBJ1-4; unclear D gene. This CDR3 contains 14 residues. Trimming left V 3 bases short and J 4 bases short, with 9 bases between. CDR1 and CDR2 from the germline V gene are SGHTA and FQGNSA. The CDR3 spells CASSLAAHNEKLFF. CDR3 nucleotide sequence: TGTGCCAGCAGCTTGGCGGCTCATAATGAAAAACTGTTTTTT.

V gene TRBV11-2 combines with J gene TRBJ1-1, with 7 bases that match TRBD1. The length of the CDR3 is 15 residues. The junction had 7 bases not matched to a gene; V was cut back by 5 bases and J by 1 base. CDR1 and CDR2 from the germline V gene are SGHAT and FQNNGV. The CDR3 DNA reads as TGTGCCAGCAGCCCCAGGGGGACGGCGAACACTGAAGCTTTCTTT. As protein: CASSPRGTANTEAFF.

The chain couples TRBV6-1 to TRBJ2-7; unclear D gene. Trimming removed 3 bases from V and 5 bases from J, with 11 bases in between. The CDR3 is made up of 13 amino acids. Germline CDR1 reads MNHNS; CDR2 reads SASEGT. Here the CDR3 reads CASSEPSRHEQYF. In DNA form, the CDR3 reads TGTGCCAGCAGTGAGCCCTCCAGGCACGAGCAGTACTTC.

This chain connects TRBV6-5 to TRBJ2-5; D may be TRBD1 (5 bases). V lost 2 bases and J lost 7, with 11 bases in between. The CDR3 is 13 residues long. Germline values: CDR1 MNHEY, CDR2 SVGAGI. The CDR3 protein is CASSYDSWTTQYF. DNA of the CDR3: TGTGCCAGCAGTTACGACAGCTGGACGACCCAGTACTTC.

This clone was seen once. The chain combines TRBV15 with TRBJ1-5; 8 nucleotides line up with TRBD1. The germline V gene encodes CDR1 LNHNV and CDR2 YYDKDF (reference sequence). The CDR3 consists of 13 residues. V trimming: 8 bases; J trimming: 6 bases; junction bases outside the gene matches: 6. This CDR3 reads CATQQGVGQPQHF. CDR3 sequence (DNA): TGTGCCACCCAACAGGGGGTTGGTCAGCCCCAGCATTTT. The variable domain in full, completed from reference TRBV15 and TRBJ1-5, reads DAMVIQNPRYQVTQFGKPVTLSCSQTLNHNVMYWYQQKSSQAPKLLFHYYDKDFNNEADTPDNFQSRRPNTSFCFLDIRSPGLGDTAMYLCATQQGVGQPQHFGDGTRLSIL.

About this clone: The junction departs from the called germline gene at one end, perhaps through a read error. This CDR3 is CASSQVRSNTEVFF. The DNA for the CDR3 is TGCGCCAGCAGCCAAGTACGGTCGAACACTGAAGTTTTCTTT. The chain couples TRBV4-1 to TRBJ1-1; no reliable D call. The CDR3 extends over 14 amino acids. Germline V gene data show CDR1 as MGHRA and CDR2 as YSYEKL.

The table lists this clone with a count of one. This chain links TRBV19 with TRBJ2-2; 7 bases are a match to TRBD1. Trimming removed 0 bases from V and 7 bases from J; junction bases left unmatched: 5. This CDR3 is 15 amino acids long. CDR1 is LNHDA, CDR2 SQIVND, per germline (reference sequence). CDR3 in amino acids: CASSIDGQGDGELFF. In nucleotides, the CDR3 is TGTGCCAGTAGTATAGATGGGCAGGGGGACGGGGAGCTGTTTTTT.

The chain is built from TRBV2 and TRBJ1-2, with a weak D call TRBD1 (5 bases). The V gene's germline CDR1 is SNHLY and CDR2 FYNNEI. The CDR3 has 14 amino acids. Trimming removed 3 bases from V and 2 bases from J, with 10 bases in between. The CDR3 coding sequence is TGTGCCAGCAGTGAGCAGGGAGCGAACTATGGCTACACCTTC. Its translation: CASSEQGANYGYTF.

The J gene is TRBJ2-5, the V gene TRBV7-2, with 7 positions matching TRBD2. The length of the CDR3 is 14 residues. Unmatched junction bases numbered 1, after V lost 2 bases and J lost 1 base. Germline lookup yields CDR1 SGHTA and CDR2 FQGNSA. For the CDR3, the DNA is TGTGCCAGCAGCTTATCTAGCGGCCAAGAGACCCAGTACTTC. As protein: CASSLSSGQETQYF.

This rearrangement joins TRBV6-5 to TRBJ2-1; weak D call: TRBD2 (5 bases). Germline lookup yields CDR1 MNHEY and CDR2 SVGAGI. The length of the CDR3 is 15 residues. The germline V and J ends were trimmed by 6 bases and 4 bases, with 16 bases remaining between them. The CDR3 here is CASSSGISGYNEQFF. The CDR3 bases are TGTGCCAGCAGCTCCGGGATTAGTGGGTACAATGAGCAGTTCTTC.

The chain uses TRBV4-1 and TRBJ2-2; unclear D gene. CDR1 and CDR2 from the germline V gene are MGHRA and YSYEKL. The CDR3 has 15 residues. Trimming pared 0 bases from V and 1 base from J, leaving 6 bases between. CDR3 sequence: CASSQEYGNTGELFF. In DNA, the CDR3 is TGCGCCAGCAGCCAAGAATATGGGAACACCGGGGAGCTGTTTTTT.